These T cell receptor beta chains were read from a single sample in a study of T-cell reconstitution after alpha-beta-depleted transplantation in children. TCRdb reanalysed the PCR reads using MiXCR and keeps one entry per CDR3 protein. The data contain hundreds of thousands of distinct CDR3 sequences, around a sixth of them seen just once; the ten biggest clones take up just under 45%. The source material was PBMCs, mostly from graft donor cells, sampled 360 days after TCRalphabeta/CD19-depleted stem cell transplant. The receptors come from a male patient aged 2-15 years who had a stem cell transplant for acute lymphoblastic leukemia, so the T cells may come from the graft donor. Both conserved end residues are part of each CDR3. The order of the fields is J gene, clone size, V gene, D gene, CDR3 protein, CDR3 DNA. D genes are given only for firm matches. The listing skips clone size in some rows; elsewhere it reads once, few, many or a size class.

J: TRBJ2-7
size: .
V: TRBV12-3/TRBV12-4
D: .
CDR3: CASTHDGGSSEQYF
DNA: TGTGCCAGCACTCACGATGGGGGGAGCAGCGAGCAGTACTTC

J: TRBJ2-7
size: many
V: TRBV4-2
D: TRBD1
CDR3: CASSQDTGGASYEQYF
DNA: TGTGCCAGCAGCCAAGACACAGGGGGAGCCTCCTACGAGCAGTACTTC

J: TRBJ1-2
size: .
V: TRBV7-2
D: TRBD1
CDR3: CASTLTGIYGYTF
DNA: TGTGCCAGCACCTTGACAGGGATCTATGGCTACACCTTC

J: TRBJ1-5
size: .
V: TRBV19
D: TRBD1
CDR3: CASSSRQGWVGNQPQHF
DNA: TGTGCCAGTAGTTCCCGACAGGGATGGGTGGGCAATCAGCCCCAGCATTTT

J: TRBJ1-4
size: few
V: TRBV6-2/TRBV6-3
D: .
CDR3: CASSYSRGNNWNEKLFF
DNA: TGTGCCAGCAGTTACTCTCGGGGAAACAACTGGAATGAAAAACTGTTTTTT

J: TRBJ1-1
size: few
V: TRBV7-8
D: TRBD1
CDR3: CASSLPRDRGSYLNTEAFF
DNA: TGTGCCAGCAGCTTACCGAGGGACAGGGGAAGCTACTTGAACACTGAAGCTTTCTTT

J: TRBJ1-2
size: .
V: TRBV5-1
D: TRBD1
CDR3: CASSLAGDRGYGYTF
DNA: TGCGCCAGCAGCTTGGCCGGGGACAGGGGCTATGGCTACACCTTC

J: TRBJ2-2
size: .
V: TRBV12-3/TRBV12-4
D: .
CDR3: CASTPGVLTGELFF
DNA: TGTGCCAGCACTCCGGGGGTCCTCACCGGGGAGCTGTTTTTT

J: TRBJ2-5
size: .
V: TRBV7-2
D: TRBD2
CDR3: CASSLGLAGQETQYF
DNA: TGTGCCAGCAGCCTGGGGCTAGCGGGCCAAGAGACCCAGTACTTC

J: TRBJ1-3
size: few
V: TRBV6-5
D: .
CDR3: CASSSVSGLAGNTIYF
DNA: TGTGCCAGCAGTTCCGTCAGTGGGCTGGCTGGAAACACCATATATTTT

J: TRBJ2-1
size: .
V: TRBV2
D: TRBD2
CDR3: CASKDGGNYNEQFF
DNA: TGTGCCAGCAAAGACGGGGGGAACTACAATGAGCAGTTCTTC

J: TRBJ2-2
size: .
V: TRBV10-3
D: .
CDR3: CAISDPTVSSQELFF
DNA: TGTGCCATCAGTGATCCGACAGTCTCGTCTCAGGAGCTGTTTTTT

J: TRBJ2-7
size: many
V: TRBV27
D: .
CDR3: CASSLQGWDPSYEQYF
DNA: TGTGCCAGCAGTCTCCAGGGGTGGGACCCCTCCTACGAGCAGTACTTC

J: TRBJ2-7
size: few
V: TRBV4-3
D: .
CDR3: CASSQERGWGEQYF
DNA: TGCGCCAGCAGCCAAGAGAGGGGCTGGGGCGAGCAGTACTTC

J: TRBJ1-4
size: once
V: TRBV12-3/TRBV12-4
D: .
CDR3: CASSQTGWANEKLFF
DNA: TGTGCCAGCAGCCAAACAGGGTGGGCTAATGAAAAACTGTTTTTT

J: TRBJ1-5
size: few
V: TRBV3-1
D: .
CDR3: CASSQDGGGQPQHF
DNA: TGTGCCAGCAGCCAAGATGGAGGGGGTCAGCCCCAGCATTTT

J: TRBJ2-2
size: .
V: TRBV12-3/TRBV12-4
D: TRBD2
CDR3: CASSLSRGWPGELFF
DNA: TGTGCCAGCAGTTTGTCGCGGGGGTGGCCCGGGGAGCTGTTTTTT

J: TRBJ1-2
size: few
V: TRBV6-5
D: TRBD1
CDR3: CASSYAGQGNYGYTF
DNA: TGTGCCAGCAGTTACGCGGGACAGGGGAACTATGGCTACACCTTC

J: TRBJ2-7
size: many
V: TRBV20-1
D: .
CDR3: CSAARRGGSEQYF
DNA: TGCAGTGCTGCGAGAAGGGGGGGGAGCGAGCAGTACTTC

J: TRBJ2-3
size: few
V: TRBV5-1
D: .
CDR3: CASSRESTDTQYF
DNA: TGCGCCAGCAGCAGAGAGTCCACAGATACGCAGTATTTT

J: TRBJ2-1
size: .
V: TRBV27
D: .
CDR3: CASSFSGRSNEQFF
DNA: TGTGCCAGCAGTTTTTCAGGCCGATCTAATGAGCAGTTCTTC

J: TRBJ1-5
size: .
V: TRBV7-9
D: .
CDR3: CASSSVNQPQHF
DNA: TGTGCCAGCAGTTCGGTCAATCAGCCCCAGCATTTT

J: TRBJ1-1
size: .
V: TRBV6-6
D: .
CDR3: CASSPQVTTEAFF
DNA: TGTGCCAGCAGTCCCCAGGTTACCACTGAAGCTTTCTTT

J: TRBJ1-4
size: .
V: TRBV27
D: .
CDR3: CASSRGGEEKLFF
DNA: TGTGCCAGCAGTCGGGGAGGAGAGGAAAAACTGTTTTTT

J: TRBJ2-2
size: .
V: TRBV7-2
D: .
CDR3: CASTSKRQSSGELFF
DNA: TGTGCCAGCACCTCTAAGCGACAGTCTTCCGGGGAGCTGTTTTTT

J: TRBJ2-5
size: .
V: TRBV29-1
D: .
CDR3: CSLAGRLSKETQYF
DNA: TGCAGCCTCGCAGGCAGACTATCAAAAGAGACCCAGTACTTC

J: TRBJ2-6
size: .
V: TRBV30
D: TRBD1
CDR3: CAWTTGAGANVLTF
DNA: TGTGCCTGGACAACAGGGGCTGGGGCCAACGTCCTGACTTTC

J: TRBJ2-6
size: .
V: TRBV25-1
D: TRBD1
CDR3: CASSGIQGDGANVLTF
DNA: TGTGCCAGCAGTGGTATACAGGGGGATGGGGCCAACGTCCTGACTTTC

J: TRBJ2-5
size: few
V: TRBV3-1
D: .
CDR3: CASSQVGGKETQYF
DNA: TGTGCCAGCAGCCAAGTTGGAGGGAAAGAGACCCAGTACTTC